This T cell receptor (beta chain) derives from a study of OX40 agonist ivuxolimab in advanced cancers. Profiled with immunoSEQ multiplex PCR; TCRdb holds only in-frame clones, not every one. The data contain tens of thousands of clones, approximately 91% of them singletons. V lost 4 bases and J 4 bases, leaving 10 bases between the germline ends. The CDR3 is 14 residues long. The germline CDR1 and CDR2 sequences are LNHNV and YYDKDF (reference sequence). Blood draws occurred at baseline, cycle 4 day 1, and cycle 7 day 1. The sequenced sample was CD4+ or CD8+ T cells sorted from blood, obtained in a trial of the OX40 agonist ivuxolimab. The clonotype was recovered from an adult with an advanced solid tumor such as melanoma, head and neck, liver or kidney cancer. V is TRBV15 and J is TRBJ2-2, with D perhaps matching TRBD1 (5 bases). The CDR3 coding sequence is TGTGCCACCAGCAACGGAAGGGGCACCGGGGAGCTGTTTTTT. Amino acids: CATSNGRGTGELFF.